This T cell receptor (beta chain) was captured by sequencing in a study of blood T cell repertoires in COVID-19. Study in general: The analysed material was cDNA or gDNA that came from T cells, B-cell-depleted T cells, or PBMCs.

This clone appeared a single time. Under the authors' procedure: Amplification with reference gene primers provided the estimates of nucleated cell counts. Generated by immunoSEQ multiplex PCR, the TCRdb table keeps only in-frame clones and is missing some. The V and J calls and clone size come from that table; D and trimming were worked out from the DNA. Altogether about 97,000 clones are present, 85% being singletons, with the ten largest covering about 1.8%. The CDR3 sequence is 16 residues long. The germline V gene encodes CDR1 MRHNA and CDR2 SNTAGT. With 7 bases removed from V and 5 bases from J, the gap between germline ends came to 23 bases.

The chain has TRBV6-4 and TRBJ2-5, with D possibly TRBD1 on 5 matching bases. The receptor's source is a woman aged 70 to 79 with active or convalescent COVID-19. The source material was peripheral blood. The CDR3 region is CASNKGQAPGGETQYF. CDR3 DNA: TGTGCCAGCAACAAGGGGCAGGCTCCCGGTGGGGAGACCCAGTACTTC.